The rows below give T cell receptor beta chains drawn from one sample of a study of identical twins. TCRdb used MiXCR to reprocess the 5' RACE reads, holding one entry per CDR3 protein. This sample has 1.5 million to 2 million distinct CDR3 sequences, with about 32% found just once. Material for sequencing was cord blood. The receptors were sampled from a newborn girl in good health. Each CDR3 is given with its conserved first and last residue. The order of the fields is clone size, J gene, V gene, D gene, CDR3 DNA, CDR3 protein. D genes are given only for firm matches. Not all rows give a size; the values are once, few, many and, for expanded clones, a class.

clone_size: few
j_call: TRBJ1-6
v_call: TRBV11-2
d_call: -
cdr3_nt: TGTGCCAGCAGCGCCCGGGAGGGTAATTCACCCCTCCACTTT
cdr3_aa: CASSAREGNSPLHF

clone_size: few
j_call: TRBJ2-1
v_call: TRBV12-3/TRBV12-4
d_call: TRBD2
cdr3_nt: TGTGCCAGCAGCCCCCCGGGACTAGCGACCGGGAATGAGCAGTTCTTC
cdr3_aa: CASSPPGLATGNEQFF

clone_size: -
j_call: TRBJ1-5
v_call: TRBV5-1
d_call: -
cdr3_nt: TGCGCCAGCAGCCAGTCGGATCCTTGGGTTGGGAACAATCAGCCCCAGCATTTT
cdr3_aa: CASSQSDPWVGNNQPQHF

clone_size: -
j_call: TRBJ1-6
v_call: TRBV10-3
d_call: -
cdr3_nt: TGTGCCATCAGTGAGTCAGGGCTGGGAAATTCACCCCCCCACTTT
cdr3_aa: CAISESGLGNSPPHF

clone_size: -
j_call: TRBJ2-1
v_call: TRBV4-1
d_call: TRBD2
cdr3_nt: TGCGCCAGCAGCCAAGTGGGCGGGAGGGTTGATGAGCAGTTCTTC
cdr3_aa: CASSQVGGRVDEQFF

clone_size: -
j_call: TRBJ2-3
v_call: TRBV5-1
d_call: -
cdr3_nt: TGCGCCAGCAGCTTATCTAGGGGGGAAGCAGATACGCAGTGTTTT
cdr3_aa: CASSLSRGEADTQCF

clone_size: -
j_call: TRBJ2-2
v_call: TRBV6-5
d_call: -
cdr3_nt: TGTGCCAGCACGGGACACATTTCGAACACCGGGGAGCTGTTTTTT
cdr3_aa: CASTGHISNTGELFF

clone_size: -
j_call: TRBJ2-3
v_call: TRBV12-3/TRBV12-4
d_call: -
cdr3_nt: TGTGCCAGCAGTTTAGCGCGTTTAGGGGGAACAGATGTGCAGTATTTT
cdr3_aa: CASSLARLGGTDVQYF

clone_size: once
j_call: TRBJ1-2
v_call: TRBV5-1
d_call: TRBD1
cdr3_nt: TGCGCCAACAGCTTATCCCGCCAACCGGGACAGAGAAACTATGGCTACACCTTC
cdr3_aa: CANSLSRQPGQRNYGYTF

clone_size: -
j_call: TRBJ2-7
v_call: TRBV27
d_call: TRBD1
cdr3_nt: TGTGCCAGCAGTTCCCTTACTCTACAGCCGGGACAGGGGCCTTCCTACGAGCAGTACTTC
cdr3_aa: CASSSLTLQPGQGPSYEQYF

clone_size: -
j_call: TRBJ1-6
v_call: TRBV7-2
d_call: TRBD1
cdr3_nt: TGTGCCAGCAGCTTAGCCCCGGGACAGGGTTCACCCCTCCACTTT
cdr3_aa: CASSLAPGQGSPLHF

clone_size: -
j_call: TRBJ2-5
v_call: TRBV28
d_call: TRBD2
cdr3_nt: TGTGCCAGCAGTTTTACTAGCGGGTTCTACAATGAGCAGTACTTC
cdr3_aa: CASSFTSGFYNEQYF

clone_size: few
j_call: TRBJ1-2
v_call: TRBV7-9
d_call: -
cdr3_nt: TGTGCCAGCAGCTTAGCAGGGATCCGCTATGGCTACACCTTC
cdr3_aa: CASSLAGIRYGYTF

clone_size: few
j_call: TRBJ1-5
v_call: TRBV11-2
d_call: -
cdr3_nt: TGTGCCAGCAGCGGGGAATGGGGCAATCAGCCCCAGCATTTT
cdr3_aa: CASSGEWGNQPQHF

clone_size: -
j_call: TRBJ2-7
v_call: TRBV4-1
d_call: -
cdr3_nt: TGCGCCAGCAGCCAAGATCCCGCTAACCCTTACGAGCAGTACTTC
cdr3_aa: CASSQDPANPYEQYF

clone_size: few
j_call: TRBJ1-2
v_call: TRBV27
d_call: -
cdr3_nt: TGTGCCAGCAGAATGAGTGCTAACTATGGCTACACCTTC
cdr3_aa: CASRMSANYGYTF

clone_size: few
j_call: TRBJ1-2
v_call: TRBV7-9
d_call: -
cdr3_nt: TGTGCCAGCAGCTCAATCCGAGGGCGAGACGGTGGCTACACCTTC
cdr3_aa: CASSSIRGRDGGYTF

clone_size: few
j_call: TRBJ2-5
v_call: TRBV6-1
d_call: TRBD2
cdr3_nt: TGTGCCAGCAGGATTTGGGGACTAGCGGGAGGGAGACGTCAAGAGACCCAGTACTTC
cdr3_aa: CASRIWGLAGGRRQETQYF

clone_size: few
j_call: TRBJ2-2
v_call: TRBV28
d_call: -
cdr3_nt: TGTGCCAGCAGTTTATGGGGGATGAACACCGGGGAGCTGTTTTTT
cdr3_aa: CASSLWGMNTGELFF

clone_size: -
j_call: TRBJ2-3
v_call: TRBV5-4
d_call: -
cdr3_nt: TGTGCCAGCAACGATGGGTCTAGGACAGATACGCAGTATTTT
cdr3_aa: CASNDGSRTDTQYF